A selection of T cell receptor beta chains follows, all from one sample in a study of T cells in Graves' hyperthyroidism and ophthalmopathy. TCRdb called the multiplex PCR reads again in MiXCR, with one record for every CDR3 protein. The sample consists of hundreds of thousands of distinct CDR3 sequences, around 21% of them appearing once. Material: blood. These receptors all come from a man in his thirties or forties with Graves' ophthalmopathy. Both conserved end residues are trimmed from each CDR3.

V	length	J	CDR3
TRBV7-9	13	TRBJ2-2	ASSQGRINTGELF
TRBV29-1	11	TRBJ2-5	SAAGTRQETQY
TRBV11-2	14	TRBJ2-3	ASSTQREGQKDTQY
TRBV5-1	13	TRBJ2-5	ASSSGGAGVETQY
TRBV3-1	16	TRBJ1-1	ASSPLGQTHTMNTEAF
TRBV30	13	TRBJ2-3	AWTLGQIDTDTQY
TRBV24-1	16	TRBJ2-2	ATSDLPNRGPNTGELF
TRBV12-3/TRBV12-4	12	TRBJ2-7	ASSLADREYEQY
TRBV7-2	14	TRBJ2-5	ASSSGSTRVQETQY
TRBV28	13	TRBJ1-1	ASSFPGEGYTEAF
TRBV6-1	9	TRBJ2-1	ASVGAGEQF
TRBV19	11	TRBJ2-2	ACDSFSNGELF
TRBV10-3	13	TRBJ2-1	AISPELDYNNEQF
TRBV6-1	12	TRBJ1-4	ASRSDSRGEKLF
TRBV12-3/TRBV12-4	13	TRBJ2-2	ASRRTSEITGELF
TRBV29-1	14	TRBJ2-6	SVEERDRDGANVLT
TRBV5-5	13	TRBJ2-7	ASSSTGTATYEQY
TRBV19	9	TRBJ1-1	ASSIKTEAF
TRBV27	15	TRBJ2-2	ASSLLEVAGVTGELF
TRBV5-1	14	TRBJ2-1	ASSLAGGYYYNEQF
TRBV7-2	13	TRBJ2-5	ASSSFGATSETQY
TRBV11-2	14	TRBJ1-6	ASSLERSMIKSPLH